This TCR beta chain was observed in a study of Graves' ophthalmopathy and Graves' hyperthyroidism. In regard to this clonotype: No antigen is known for it.

CDR3 regions of TCR beta were amplified from RNA transcripts. An opening RT-PCR round employed HTBI primers and preceded a second-round multiplex PCR. MiXCR, applied by TCRdb to the multiplex PCR reads, yields one record per CDR3 protein. Of hundreds of thousands of distinct CDR3 sequences listed, about a fifth are singletons. V dropped 0 bases and J dropped 5; count of bases not matched to a gene: 4. Germline CDR1 reads SGHKS; CDR2 reads YYEKEE (reference sequence). This CDR3 has 16 residues. Points from the study as a whole: Using a 13-signature model, the authors split ophthalmopathy from stable hyperthyroidism, with approximately 88% sensitivity and approximately 80% specificity.

Enrolled hyperthyroidism patients had a new diagnosis, a duration under 2 months, and an age of 18 to 65. Clinical symptoms, serum thyroxine, TRAb, thyroid ultrasound and orbital computed tomography formed the basis of diagnosis. It was from about 10 ml of fresh peripheral blood that the PBMCs came. V and J are TRBV5-5 and TRBJ2-4, with 11 bases matching TRBD1. Sequences were obtained from peripheral blood. This TCR derives from a woman aged 18-35 years with stable Graves' hyperthyroidism. Some clones in this sample may be carry-over from other donors' samples. In nucleotides, the CDR3 is TGTGCCAGCAGCTTGGTGGACAGGGGGCGGGAAAACATTCAGTACTTC. Translated: CASSLVDRGRENIQYF. The variable domain in full, completed from reference TRBV5-5 and TRBJ2-4, reads DAGVTQSPTHLIKTRGQQVTLRCSPISGHKSVSWYQQVLGQGPQFIFQYYEKEERGRGNFPDRFSARQFPNYSSELNVNALLLGDSALYLCASSLVDRGRENIQYFGAGTRLSVL.